One sample yielded the 8 T cell receptor beta chains listed below, sequenced in a study of T cells in localized non-small cell lung cancer. Profiling relied on immunoSEQ multiplex PCR, and the TCRdb table lists in-frame clones only, not all of them. The table records tens of thousands of clones, around 90% of them present only once. Sequences were derived from peripheral blood mononuclear cells, sampled before any cancer treatment. These receptors originate from a man between 35 and 75 years old with stage III lung adenocarcinoma.

The chain carries TRBV7-3 and TRBJ2-3, with TRBD1 as a possible D gene (8 bases). The V gene's germline CDR1 is SGHTA and CDR2 FQGTGA. This CDR3 spans 18 amino acids. V lost 5 bases, J lost 2 bases, and 23 bases lay in between. DNA of the CDR3: TGTGCCAGCAGCCCTAGGAGGACAGGGAGGGGGGACACAGATACGCAGTATTTT. Residues: CASSPRRTGRGDTDTQYF.

CDR3 sequence reads: CASSLVRQGGETQYF. The CDR3 nucleotides read TGTGCCAGCAGCTTAGTAAGACAGGGTGGGGAGACCCAGTACTTC. The J gene is TRBJ2-5, the V gene TRBV11-3; 7 bases fit TRBD1. V lost 1 base and J lost 5; bases outside the gene matches: 7. CDR3 length: 15 amino acids. Germline assignment: CDR1 SGHNT and CDR2 YENEEA.

The chain uses TRBV7-3 and TRBJ2-3; 8 bases are shared with TRBD2. Trimming took 3 bases from V and 4 from J; bases not matched to a gene: 0. Germline-derived CDR1 and CDR2 are SGHTA and FQGTGA. There are 13 residues in the CDR3. CDR3 coding DNA: TGTGCCAGCAGCTTGGGACTAGCAGATACGCAGTATTTT. It codes for CASSLGLADTQYF.

This sequence joins TRBV7-3 and TRBJ2-1; TRBD2 is a possible D gene (5 bases). This CDR3 comprises 15 residues. The germline gives CDR1 SGHTA, CDR2 FQGTGA. Trimming took 1 base from V and 4 from J, leaving 11 bases between them. The CDR3 region has the DNA TGTGCCAGCAGCTTAAGCTCGGGAAAGTACAATGAGCAGTTCTTC. It is translated as CASSLSSGKYNEQFF.

This clone is a singleton in its sample. J is TRBJ1-2 and V is TRBV15; perhaps TRBD1 as D (6 bases). There are 14 residues in the CDR3. Trimming removed 0 bases at V and 5 bases at J, with 10 bases between. Germline V CDR1 and CDR2: LNHNV, YYDKDF (reference sequence). The CDR3 sequence is CATSRDRGAYGYTF. The CDR3 DNA reads TGTGCCACCAGCAGAGATCGGGGGGCGTATGGCTACACCTTC.

This clone has only a few counts. The genes are TRBV23-1 and TRBJ1-5; D unresolved. TRBV23-1 is an ORF; its function is uncertain. V dropped 1 base and J dropped 6 bases, with 4 bases sitting between them. The CDR3 is made up of 12 amino acids. This CDR3 reads CASSQFPQPQHF. For the CDR3, the DNA is TGCGCCAGCAGTCAATTCCCTCAGCCCCAGCATTTT.

The V and J genes are TRBV7-6 and TRBJ2-7; TRBD1 matches at 8 bases. The CDR3 is made up of 16 amino acids. The germline CDR1 and CDR2 sequences are SGHVS and FNYEAQ. J lost 3 bases, V lost 3 bases, and 10 bases had no gene match. The CDR3 sequence is CASSLAPTGAGYEQYF. The CDR3 coding sequence is TGTGCCAGCAGCTTGGCACCGACAGGGGCCGGCTACGAGCAGTACTTC.

This chain connects TRBV11-3 to TRBJ1-1; D not certain. Trimming removed 0 bases from V and 1 base from J, with 6 bases in between. Germline V gene sequence: CDR1 SGHNT, CDR2 YENEEA. The CDR3 is made up of 14 amino acids. CDR3: CASSLDQENTEAFF. CDR3 in DNA: TGTGCCAGCAGCTTAGATCAAGAGAACACTGAAGCTTTCTTT.